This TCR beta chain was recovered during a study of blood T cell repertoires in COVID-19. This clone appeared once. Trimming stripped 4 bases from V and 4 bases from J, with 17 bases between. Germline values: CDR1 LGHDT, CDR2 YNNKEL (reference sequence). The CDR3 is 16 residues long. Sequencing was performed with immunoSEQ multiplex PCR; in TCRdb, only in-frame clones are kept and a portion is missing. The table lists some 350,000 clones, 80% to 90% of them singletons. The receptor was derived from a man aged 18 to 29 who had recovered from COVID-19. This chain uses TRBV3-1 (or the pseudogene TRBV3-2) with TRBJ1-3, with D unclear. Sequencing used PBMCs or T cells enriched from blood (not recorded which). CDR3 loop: CASSLLHLPIGNTIYF. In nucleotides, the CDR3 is TGTGCCAGCAGCCTACTTCACCTCCCGATAGGAAACACCATATATTTT.